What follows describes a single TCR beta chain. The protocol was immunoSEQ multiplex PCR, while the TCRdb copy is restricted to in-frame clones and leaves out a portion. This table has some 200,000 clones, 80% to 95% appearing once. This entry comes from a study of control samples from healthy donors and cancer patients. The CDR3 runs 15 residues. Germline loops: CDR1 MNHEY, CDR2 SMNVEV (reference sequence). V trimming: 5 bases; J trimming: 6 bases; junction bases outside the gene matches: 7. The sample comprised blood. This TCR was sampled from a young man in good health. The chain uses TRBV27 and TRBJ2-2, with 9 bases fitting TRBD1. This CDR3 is CASSPGTGSPGELFF. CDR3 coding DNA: TGTGCCAGCAGTCCCGGGACAGGGTCACCCGGGGAGCTGTTTTTT.